These 5 T cell receptor beta chains originate from one sample sequenced in a study of blood T cell repertoires in COVID-19. Profiled with immunoSEQ multiplex PCR; TCRdb holds only in-frame clones, not every one. In the table there are 50,000 to 65,000 clones, about 82% of which are singletons. Sequenced: peripheral blood. The receptors derive from an older man with acute or convalescent COVID-19.

The rearrangement joins TRBV2 to TRBJ2-1; the match to TRBD2 covers 10 bases. The ends lost 6 bases at V and 2 bases at J; junction bases unmatched: 7. CDR1 is SNHLY, CDR2 FYNNEI, per germline. The CDR3 covers 16 residues. The DNA of the CDR3 is TGTGCCAGCAGAAGAACCGGGACTAGCGCCTACAATGAGCAGTTCTTC. Translated, it gives CASRRTGTSAYNEQFF. The full variable domain, completed using reference TRBV2 and TRBJ2-1, is EPEVTQTPSHQVTQMGQEVILRCVPISNHLYFYWYRQILGQKVEFLVSFYNNEISEKSEIFDDQFSVERPDGSNFTLKIRSTKLEDSAMYFCASRRTGTSAYNEQFFGPGTRLTVL.

CDR3 sequence (DNA): TGTGCCAGCAAGGGGACAGGGAGTAATTCACCCCTCCACTTT. Amino acids: CASKGTGSNSPLHF. The chain has TRBV6-5 and TRBJ1-6; TRBD1 matches at 9 bases. After removal of 7 bases from V and 6 bases from J, the junction contained 4 bases not matched to a gene. The germline CDR1 and CDR2 sequences are MNHEY and SVGAGI. The CDR3 loop spans 14 amino acids.

The chain couples TRBV2 to TRBJ2-7; 8 bases are shared with TRBD1. This CDR3 contains 15 residues. Germline CDR1 is SNHLY and CDR2 is FYNNEI. J lost 0 bases, V lost 5 bases, and 6 bases had no gene match. For the CDR3, the DNA is TGTGCCAGCAGTCCCGACAGGGGCGCCTCCTACGAGCAGTACTTC. Amino acid sequence: CASSPDRGASYEQYF.

V and J are TRBV27 and TRBJ2-1; a possible D gene is TRBD2 (6 bases). Trimming took 5 bases from V and 3 from J, leaving 11 bases between them. In germline, CDR1 is MNHEY, CDR2 SMNVEV (reference sequence). There are 14 residues in the CDR3. This chain's CDR3 is CASSDRDFYNEQFF. DNA for the CDR3: TGTGCCAGCAGTGACCGGGACTTCTACAATGAGCAGTTCTTC.

This chain connects TRBV29-1 to TRBJ2-5, with D possibly being TRBD1 (6 bases). CDR3 length: 15 residues. Germline V CDR1 and CDR2: SQVTM, ANQGSEA. Trimming took 2 bases from V and 0 from J, leaving 13 bases between them. CDR3 protein: CSVETVGQNQETQYF. CDR3 coding DNA: TGCAGCGTTGAAACGGTTGGACAGAACCAAGAGACCCAGTACTTC.